Included here is one TCR beta chain sequence, with context. No antigen is known for it. This specimen comes from a study of T cell responses to AZD1222 COVID-19 vaccine. Using immunoSEQ multiplex PCR, the repertoire was profiled, and TCRdb retains in-frame clones only, with some absent. The table shows over 150,000 clones, with around 87% occurring only once. V shed 3 bases and J 1 base; nucleotides not matched to a gene: 2. The germline CDR1 and CDR2 sequences are SNHLY and FYNNEI. The CDR3 totals 14 residues. Study-level points and caveats: When two AZD1222 doses had been given, Spike-specific TCR breadth and depth rose. Sampling that yielded the repertoires occurred only after the peak T cell response.

The TCR comes from an adult in good health. The rearrangement links TRBV2 to TRBJ2-5; TRBD1 matches 7 bases. The sample in question was peripheral blood, obtained on day 0 of AZD1222 vaccination. In DNA form, the CDR3 reads TGTGCCAGCAGTGATCACAGGGGCCAAGAGACCCAGTACTTC. It codes for CASSDHRGQETQYF.